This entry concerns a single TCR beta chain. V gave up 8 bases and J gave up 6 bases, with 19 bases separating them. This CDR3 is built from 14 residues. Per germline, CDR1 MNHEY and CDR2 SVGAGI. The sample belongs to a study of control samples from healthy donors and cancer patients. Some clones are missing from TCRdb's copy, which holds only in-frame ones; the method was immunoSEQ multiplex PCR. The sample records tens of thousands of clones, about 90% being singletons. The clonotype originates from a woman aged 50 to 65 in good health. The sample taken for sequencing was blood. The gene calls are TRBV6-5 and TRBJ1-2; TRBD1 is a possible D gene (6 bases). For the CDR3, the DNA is TGTGCCAGCGGCGATCGATACAGGGATGATGGCTACACCTTC. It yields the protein CASGDRYRDDGYTF.